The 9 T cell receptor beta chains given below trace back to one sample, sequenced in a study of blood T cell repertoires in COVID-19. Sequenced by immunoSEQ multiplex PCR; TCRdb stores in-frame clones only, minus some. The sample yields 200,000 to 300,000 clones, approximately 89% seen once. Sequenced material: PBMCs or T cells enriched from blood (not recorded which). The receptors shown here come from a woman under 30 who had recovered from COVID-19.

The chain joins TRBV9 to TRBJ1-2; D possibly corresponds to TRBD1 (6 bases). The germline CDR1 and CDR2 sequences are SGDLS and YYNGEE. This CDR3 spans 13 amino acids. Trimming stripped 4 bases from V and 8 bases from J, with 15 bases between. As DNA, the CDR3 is TGTGCCAGCAGCTTCTCAGGGGTAGGGGGCTACACCTTC. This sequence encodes CASSFSGVGGYTF.

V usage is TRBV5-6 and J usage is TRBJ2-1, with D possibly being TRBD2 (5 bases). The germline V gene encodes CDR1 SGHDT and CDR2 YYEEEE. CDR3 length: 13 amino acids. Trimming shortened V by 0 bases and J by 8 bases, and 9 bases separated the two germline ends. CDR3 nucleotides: TGTGCCAGCAGCTTGGCGGACTCTTATGAGCAGTTCTTC. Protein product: CASSLADSYEQFF.

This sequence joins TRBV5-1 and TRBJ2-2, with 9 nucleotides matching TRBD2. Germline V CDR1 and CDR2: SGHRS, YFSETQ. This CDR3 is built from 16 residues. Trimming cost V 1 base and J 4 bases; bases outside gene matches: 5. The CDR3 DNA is TGCGCCAGCAGCTTGCGCGGGGGGGCGACCACCGGGGAGCTGTTTTTT. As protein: CASSLRGGATTGELFF.

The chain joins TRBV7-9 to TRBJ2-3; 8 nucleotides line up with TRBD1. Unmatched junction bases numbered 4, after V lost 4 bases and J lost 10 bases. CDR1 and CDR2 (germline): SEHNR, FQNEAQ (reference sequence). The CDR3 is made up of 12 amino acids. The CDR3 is CASSSGQGSQYF. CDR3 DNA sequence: TGTGCCAGCAGCTCCGGACAGGGATCGCAGTATTTT.

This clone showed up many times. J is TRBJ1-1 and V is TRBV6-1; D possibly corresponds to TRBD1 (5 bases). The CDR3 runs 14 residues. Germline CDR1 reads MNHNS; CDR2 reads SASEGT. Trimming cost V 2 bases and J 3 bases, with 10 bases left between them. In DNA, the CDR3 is TGTGCCAGCAGTGAATGGGGGGAGGACACTGAAGCTTTCTTT. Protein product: CASSEWGEDTEAFF.

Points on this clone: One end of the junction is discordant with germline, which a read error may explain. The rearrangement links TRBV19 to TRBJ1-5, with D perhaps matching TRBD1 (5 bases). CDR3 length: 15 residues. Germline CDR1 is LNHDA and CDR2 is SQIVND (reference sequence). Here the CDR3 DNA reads TGTGCCAGTACTATACCAGGGAGGGTAGATCAGCCCCAGCATTTT. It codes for CASTIPGRVDQPQHF.

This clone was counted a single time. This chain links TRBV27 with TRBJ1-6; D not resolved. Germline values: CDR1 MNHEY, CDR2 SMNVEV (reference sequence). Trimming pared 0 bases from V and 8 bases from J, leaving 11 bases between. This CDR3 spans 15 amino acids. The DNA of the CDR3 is TGTGCCAGCAGTTTATCGGGAATCGGGGATTCACCCCTCCACTTT. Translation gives CASSLSGIGDSPLHF.

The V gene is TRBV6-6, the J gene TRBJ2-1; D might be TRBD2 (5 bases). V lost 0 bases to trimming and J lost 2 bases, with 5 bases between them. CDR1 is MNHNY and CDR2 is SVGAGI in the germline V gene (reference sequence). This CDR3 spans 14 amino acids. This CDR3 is CASSYSTTYNEQFF. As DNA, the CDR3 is TGTGCCAGCAGTTACTCGACTACCTACAATGAGCAGTTCTTC.

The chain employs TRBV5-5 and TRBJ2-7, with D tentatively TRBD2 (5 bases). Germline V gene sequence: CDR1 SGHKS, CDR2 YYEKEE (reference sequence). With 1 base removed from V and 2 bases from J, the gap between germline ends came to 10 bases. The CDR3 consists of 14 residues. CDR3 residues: CASSLPLGTYEQYF. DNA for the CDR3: TGTGCCAGCAGCTTGCCCCTCGGGACCTACGAGCAGTACTTC.